This record concerns one TCR beta chain sequence. Its antigen is as yet unknown. These data are taken from a study of T cell responses to AZD1222 COVID-19 vaccine. The repertoire was sequenced with immunoSEQ multiplex PCR; TCRdb's copy has only in-frame clones and lacks some. Among around 87,000 clones listed, 75% to 90% were seen once. The study, taken as a whole, reports: Seropositive AZD1222 recipients at baseline numbered only five to seven.

This CDR3 has 11 amino acids. The V end lost 3 bases, the J end lost 4 bases, and 4 bases lay between the germline ends. The TCR comes from an adult who received the AZD1222 COVID-19 vaccine. The rearrangement joins TRBV12-3 or TRBV12-4 to TRBJ2-7; D is uncertain. The material was peripheral blood, obtained 28 days after the second AZD1222 dose. CDR3: CASSFQYEQYF. CDR3 nucleotide sequence: TGTGCCAGCAGTTTCCAATACGAGCAGTACTTC.